This T cell receptor beta chain was captured in a study of T cell responses to AZD1222 COVID-19 vaccine. Germline values: CDR1 SGHNT, CDR2 YYREEE (reference sequence). V trimming: 0 bases; J trimming: 4 bases; junction bases outside the gene matches: 6. The CDR3 sequence is 15 residues long. The assay was immunoSEQ multiplex PCR, and TCRdb's table has in-frame clones only and misses some. The table shows some 150,000 clones, with 92% occurring only once. The sequences come from peripheral blood, collected on day 0 of MenACWY control vaccination. The chain combines TRBV5-4 with TRBJ2-5; 7 positions agree with TRBD2. The receptor's source is an adult in good health. CDR3 bases: TGTGCCAGCAGCTTGGGAGGAGGGAGGGGAGAGACCCAGTACTTC. The encoded protein is CASSLGGGRGETQYF.